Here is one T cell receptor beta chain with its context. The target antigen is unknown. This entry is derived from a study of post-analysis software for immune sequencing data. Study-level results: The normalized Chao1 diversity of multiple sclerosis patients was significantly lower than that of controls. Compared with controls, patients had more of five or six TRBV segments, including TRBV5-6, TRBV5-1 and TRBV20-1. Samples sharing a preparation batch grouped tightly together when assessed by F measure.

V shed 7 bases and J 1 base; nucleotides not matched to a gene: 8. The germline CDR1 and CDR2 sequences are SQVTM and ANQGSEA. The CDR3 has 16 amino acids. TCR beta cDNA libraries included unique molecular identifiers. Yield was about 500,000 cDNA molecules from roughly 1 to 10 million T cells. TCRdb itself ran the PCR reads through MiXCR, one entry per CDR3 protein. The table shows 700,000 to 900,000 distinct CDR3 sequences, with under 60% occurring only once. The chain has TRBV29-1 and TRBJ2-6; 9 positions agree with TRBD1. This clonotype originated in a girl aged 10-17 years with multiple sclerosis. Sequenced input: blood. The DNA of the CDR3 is TGCAGCGCCTCGGACAGGGGCGCGTCTGGGGCCAACGTCCTGACTTTC. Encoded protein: CSASDRGASGANVLTF.